These 3 T cell receptor beta chains share one sample of origin, sequenced in a study of T cell responses to AZD1222 COVID-19 vaccine. Assay used: immunoSEQ multiplex PCR; TCRdb lists only in-frame clones, some missing. The repertoire holds around 100,000 clones, with about nine tenths as singletons. The starting material was peripheral blood, obtained 28 days after the second AZD1222 dose. All receptors come from an adult who received the AZD1222 COVID-19 vaccine.

V is TRBV15 and J is TRBJ1-1; 7 bases are shared with TRBD1. Germline V gene sequence: CDR1 LNHNV, CDR2 YYDKDF (reference sequence). V shed 4 bases and J 6 bases; nucleotides not matched to a gene: 11. This CDR3 spans 15 amino acids. CDR3 sequence reads: CATSIRQGAGAEAFF. The CDR3 DNA follows: TGTGCCACCAGCATCCGACAGGGCGCCGGGGCTGAAGCTTTCTTT.

This clone came up once. The junction shows a germline mismatch at one end, possibly a read error. The V and J genes are TRBV10-3 and TRBJ2-2; a weak D match, TRBD2 (5 bases). The CDR3 runs to 13 residues. Germline assignment: CDR1 ENHRY and CDR2 SYGVKD. This CDR3 is CAIGERPTGELFF. CDR3 in DNA: TGTGCCATCGGTGAGCGGCCTACCGGGGAGCTGTTTTTT.

The chain couples TRBV4-3 to TRBJ1-1, with TRBD1 matching 7 bases. Germline V gene sequence: CDR1 LGHNA, CDR2 YSLEER. This CDR3 has 14 amino acids. V was clipped by 3 bases and J by 4 bases; unmatched bases: 5. CDR3 sequence reads: CASSQLTGSTEAFF. CDR3 sequence (DNA): TGCGCCAGCAGCCAGTTGACAGGGTCCACTGAAGCTTTCTTT.